This entry concerns a single T cell receptor (beta chain). Its target is not known. These data belong to a study of siplizumab effects on memory and regulatory T cells. Study findings and constraints: The authors mapped only a minor fraction of alloreactive clones to unstimulated subsets. Naive T cell populations appeared to exhibit greater diversity than memory cells and appeared to be major alloresponse contributors. Controls had around 25% Treg-derived mappable alloreactive CD4+ clones on average, versus around 64% with siplizumab.

Around 10^5 TCR templates per sample were sequenced. Clones were read by immunoSEQ multiplex PCR, and TCRdb kept only the in-frame ones, dropping some. This table holds roughly 120,000 clones, around 94% found once. Trimming at V came to 4 bases and at J to 7 bases, leaving 8 bases not matched to a gene. From germline, CDR1 is SGHNT and CDR2 YYREEE (reference sequence). CDR3 length equals 15 residues. The chain carries TRBV5-4 and TRBJ2-6; 7 bases are shared with TRBD1. The TCR originated in a human donor in good health. Material: non-Treg CD4+ T cells sorted from blood. CDR3 in amino acids: CASSDKGAGANVLTF. The CDR3 DNA reads TGTGCCAGCAGCGATAAGGGGGCAGGAGCCAACGTCCTGACTTTC.